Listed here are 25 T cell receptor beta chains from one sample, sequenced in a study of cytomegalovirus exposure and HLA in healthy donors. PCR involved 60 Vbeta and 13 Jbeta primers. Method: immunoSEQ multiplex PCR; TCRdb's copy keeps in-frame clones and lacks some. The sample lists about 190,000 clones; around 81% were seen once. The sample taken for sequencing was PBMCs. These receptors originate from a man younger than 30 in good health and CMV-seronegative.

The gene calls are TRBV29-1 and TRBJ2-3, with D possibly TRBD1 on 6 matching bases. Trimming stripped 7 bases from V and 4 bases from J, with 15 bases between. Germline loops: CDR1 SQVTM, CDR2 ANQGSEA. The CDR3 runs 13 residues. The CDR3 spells CSGTGLGPDTQYF. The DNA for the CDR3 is TGCAGCGGAACAGGGCTGGGGCCAGATACGCAGTATTTT.

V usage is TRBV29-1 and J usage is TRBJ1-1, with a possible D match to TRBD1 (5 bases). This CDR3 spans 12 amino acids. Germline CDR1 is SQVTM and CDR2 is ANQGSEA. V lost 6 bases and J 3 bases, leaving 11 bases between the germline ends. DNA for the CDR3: TGCAGCGTGCGGGGGGGGTACACTGAAGCTTTCTTT. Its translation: CSVRGGYTEAFF.

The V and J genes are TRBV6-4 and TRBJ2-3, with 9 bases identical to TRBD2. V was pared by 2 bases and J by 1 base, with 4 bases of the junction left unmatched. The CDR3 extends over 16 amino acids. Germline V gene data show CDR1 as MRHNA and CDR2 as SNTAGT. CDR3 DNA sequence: TGTGCCAGCAGTGACGGGGTAGCGGGGGGCACAGATACGCAGTATTTT. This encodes CASSDGVAGGTDTQYF.

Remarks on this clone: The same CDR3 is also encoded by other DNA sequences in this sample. In nucleotides, the CDR3 is TGTGCCAGCAGCTTTTCAGGGGGCCAAGAGACCCAGTACTTC. Translated: CASSFSGGQETQYF. The V gene is TRBV7-2, the J gene TRBJ2-5; 7 bases fit TRBD1. CDR1 is SGHTA, CDR2 FQGNSA, per germline. This CDR3 has 14 amino acids. Trimming at V came to 3 bases and at J to 1 base, leaving 2 bases not matched to a gene.

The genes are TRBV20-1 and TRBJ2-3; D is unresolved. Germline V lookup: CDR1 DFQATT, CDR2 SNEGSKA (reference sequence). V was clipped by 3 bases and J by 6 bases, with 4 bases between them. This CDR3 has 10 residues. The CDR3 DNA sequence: TGCAGTGCTAGTCATGATACGCAGTATTTT. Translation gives CSASHDTQYF.

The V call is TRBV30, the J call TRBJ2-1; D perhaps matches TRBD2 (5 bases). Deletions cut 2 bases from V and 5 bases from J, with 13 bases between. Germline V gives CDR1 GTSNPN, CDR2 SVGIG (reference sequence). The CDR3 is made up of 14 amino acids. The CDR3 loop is CAWSRGIGDNEQFF. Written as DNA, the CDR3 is TGTGCCTGGAGTAGAGGGATCGGGGACAATGAGCAGTTCTTC.

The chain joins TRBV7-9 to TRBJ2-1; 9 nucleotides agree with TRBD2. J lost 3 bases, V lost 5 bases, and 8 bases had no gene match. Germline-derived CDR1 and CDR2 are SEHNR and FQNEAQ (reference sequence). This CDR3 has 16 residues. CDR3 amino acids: CASSTLSGGGYNEQFF. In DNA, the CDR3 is TGTGCCAGCAGCACACTTAGCGGGGGAGGCTACAATGAGCAGTTCTTC. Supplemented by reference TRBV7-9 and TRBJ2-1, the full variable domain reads DTGVSQNPRHKITKRGQNVTFRCDPISEHNRLYWYRQTLGQGPEFLTYFQNEAQLEKSRLLSDRFSAERPKGSFSTLEIQRTEQGDSAMYLCASSTLSGGGYNEQFFGPGTRLTVL.

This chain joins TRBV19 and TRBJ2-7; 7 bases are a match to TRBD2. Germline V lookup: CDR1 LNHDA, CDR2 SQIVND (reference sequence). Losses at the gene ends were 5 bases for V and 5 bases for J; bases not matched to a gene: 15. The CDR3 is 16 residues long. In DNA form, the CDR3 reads TGTGCCAGTAGTCTTAGGGAGGGCTCCACGGGCGACGAGCAGTACTTC. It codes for CASSLREGSTGDEQYF.

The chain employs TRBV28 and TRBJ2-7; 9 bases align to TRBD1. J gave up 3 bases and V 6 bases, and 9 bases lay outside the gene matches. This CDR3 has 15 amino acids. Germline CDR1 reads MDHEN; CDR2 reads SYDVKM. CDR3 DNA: TGTGCCAGCAGCCGCCGGACAGGGGTGATCTACGAGCAGTACTTC. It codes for CASSRRTGVIYEQYF.

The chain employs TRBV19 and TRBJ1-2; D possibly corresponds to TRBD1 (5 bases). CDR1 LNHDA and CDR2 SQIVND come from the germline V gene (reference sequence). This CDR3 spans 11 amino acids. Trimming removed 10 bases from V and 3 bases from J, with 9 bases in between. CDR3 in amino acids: CATQTDYGYTF. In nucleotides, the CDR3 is TGTGCCACCCAGACAGACTATGGCTACACCTTC.

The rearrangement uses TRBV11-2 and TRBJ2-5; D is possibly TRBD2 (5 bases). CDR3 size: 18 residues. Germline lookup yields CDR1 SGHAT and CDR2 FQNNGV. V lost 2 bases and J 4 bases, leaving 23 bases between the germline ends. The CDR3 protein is CASSLKAVGGPLGETQYF. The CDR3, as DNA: TGTGCCAGCAGCTTAAAGGCGGTCGGCGGGCCCCTCGGAGAGACCCAGTACTTC.

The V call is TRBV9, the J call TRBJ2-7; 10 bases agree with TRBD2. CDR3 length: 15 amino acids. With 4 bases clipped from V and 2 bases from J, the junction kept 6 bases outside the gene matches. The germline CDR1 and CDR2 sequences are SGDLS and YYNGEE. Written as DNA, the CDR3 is TGTGCCAGCAGCCCTAGCGGGGGCTTTACCTACGAGCAGTACTTC. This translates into CASSPSGGFTYEQYF.

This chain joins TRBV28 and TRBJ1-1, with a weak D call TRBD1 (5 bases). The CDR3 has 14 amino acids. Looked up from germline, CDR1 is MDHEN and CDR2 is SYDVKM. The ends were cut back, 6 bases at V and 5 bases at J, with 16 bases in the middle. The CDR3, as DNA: TGTGCCAGCAGGTTCTCGGGGGGTGGGACTGAAGCTTTCTTT. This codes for CASRFSGGGTEAFF.

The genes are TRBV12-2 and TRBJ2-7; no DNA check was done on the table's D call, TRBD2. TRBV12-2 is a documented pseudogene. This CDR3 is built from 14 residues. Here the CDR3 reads CASRPTSVRYEQYF. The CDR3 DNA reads TGTGCAAGTCGCCCCACCTCCGTGAGGTACGAGCAGTACTTC.

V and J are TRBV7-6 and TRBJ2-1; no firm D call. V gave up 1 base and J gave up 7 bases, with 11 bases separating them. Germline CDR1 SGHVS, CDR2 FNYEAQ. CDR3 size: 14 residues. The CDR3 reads CASSLGRSGNEQFF. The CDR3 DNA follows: TGTGCCAGCAGCTTAGGGCGGAGTGGGAATGAGCAGTTCTTC.

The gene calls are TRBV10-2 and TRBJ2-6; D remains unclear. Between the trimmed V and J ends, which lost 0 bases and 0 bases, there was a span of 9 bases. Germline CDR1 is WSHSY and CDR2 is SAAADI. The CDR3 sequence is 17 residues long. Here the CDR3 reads CASSESSPSSGANVLTF. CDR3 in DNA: TGCGCCAGCAGTGAGTCATCACCGAGCTCTGGGGCCAACGTCCTGACTTTC.

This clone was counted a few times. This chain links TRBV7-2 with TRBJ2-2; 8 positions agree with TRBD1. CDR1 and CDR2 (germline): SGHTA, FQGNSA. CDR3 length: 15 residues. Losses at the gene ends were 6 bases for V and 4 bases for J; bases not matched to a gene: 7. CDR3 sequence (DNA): TGTGCCAGCAGTCCAGGGGGCGCCGGCACCGGGGAGCTGTTTTTT. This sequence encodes CASSPGGAGTGELFF. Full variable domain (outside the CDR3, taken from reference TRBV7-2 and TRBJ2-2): GAGVSQSPSNKVTEKGKDVELRCDPISGHTALYWYRQSLGQGLEFLIYFQGNSAPDKSGLPSDRFSAERTGGSVSTLTIQRTQQEDSAVYLCASSPGGAGTGELFFGEGSRLTVL.

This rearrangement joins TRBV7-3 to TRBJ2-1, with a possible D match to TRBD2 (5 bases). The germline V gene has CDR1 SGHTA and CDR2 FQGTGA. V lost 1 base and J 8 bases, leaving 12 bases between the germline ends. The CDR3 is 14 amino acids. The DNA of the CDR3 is TGTGCCAGCAGCTTAAGGGCTAGCCTAGATGAGCAGTTCTTC. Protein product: CASSLRASLDEQFF.

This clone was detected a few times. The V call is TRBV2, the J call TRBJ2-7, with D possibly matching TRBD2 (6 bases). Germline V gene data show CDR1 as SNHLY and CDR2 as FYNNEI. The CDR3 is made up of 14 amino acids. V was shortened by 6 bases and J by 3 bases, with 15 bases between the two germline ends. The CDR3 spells CASRKDYKGYEQYF. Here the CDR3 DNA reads TGTGCCAGCAGAAAGGACTATAAAGGCTACGAGCAGTACTTC.

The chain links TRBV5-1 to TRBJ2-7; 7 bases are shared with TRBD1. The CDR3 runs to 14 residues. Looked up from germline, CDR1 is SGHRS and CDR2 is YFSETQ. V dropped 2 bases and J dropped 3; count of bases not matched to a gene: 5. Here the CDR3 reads CASSLQGPFYEQYF. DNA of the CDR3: TGCGCCAGCAGCTTACAGGGGCCGTTCTACGAGCAGTACTTC.

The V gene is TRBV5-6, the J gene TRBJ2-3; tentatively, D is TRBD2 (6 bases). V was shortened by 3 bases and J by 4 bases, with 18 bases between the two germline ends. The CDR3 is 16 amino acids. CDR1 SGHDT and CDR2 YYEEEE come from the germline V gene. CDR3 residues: CASSSTGQEGADTQYF. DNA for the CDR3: TGTGCCAGCAGCTCCACTGGGCAGGAGGGCGCAGATACGCAGTATTTT.

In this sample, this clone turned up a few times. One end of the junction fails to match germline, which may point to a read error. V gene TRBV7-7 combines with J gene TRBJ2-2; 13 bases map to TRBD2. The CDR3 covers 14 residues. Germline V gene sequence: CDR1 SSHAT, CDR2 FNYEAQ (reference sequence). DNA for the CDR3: TGTGCTAGCAGCCGGACTAGCGGGGGCGGGGAGCTGTTTTTT. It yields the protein CASSRTSGGGELFF.

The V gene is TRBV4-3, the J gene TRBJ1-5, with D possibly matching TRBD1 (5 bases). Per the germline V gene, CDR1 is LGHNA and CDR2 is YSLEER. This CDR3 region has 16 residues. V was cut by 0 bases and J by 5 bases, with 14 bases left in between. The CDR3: CASSQDRMAGHQPQHF. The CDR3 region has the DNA TGCGCCAGCAGCCAAGATCGGATGGCAGGGCATCAGCCCCAGCATTTT.

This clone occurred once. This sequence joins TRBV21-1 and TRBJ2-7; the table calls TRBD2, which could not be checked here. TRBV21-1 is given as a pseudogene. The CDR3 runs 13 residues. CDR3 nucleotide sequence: TGTGCCAGCAGCAACGGCCGGAGGTACGAGCAGTACTTC. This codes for CASSNGRRYEQYF.

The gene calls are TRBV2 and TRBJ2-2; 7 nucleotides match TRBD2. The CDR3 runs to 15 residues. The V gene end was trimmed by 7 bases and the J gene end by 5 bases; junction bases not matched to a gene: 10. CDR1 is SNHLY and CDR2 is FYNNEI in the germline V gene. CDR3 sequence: CASKSGTTSTGELFF. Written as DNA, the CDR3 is TGTGCCAGCAAATCCGGGACTACCTCAACCGGGGAGCTGTTTTTT.